The T cell receptor beta chain under discussion was sequenced for a study of cytomegalovirus exposure and HLA in healthy donors. Whole-study context: Early release data held 75 million to 90 million unique TCRs from HLA-typed donors.

PCR used 60 Vbeta primers and 13 Jbeta primers. TCRdb's copy holds only in-frame clones and misses some; the assay was immunoSEQ multiplex PCR. The data contain around 130,000 clones, around three quarters of them singletons. The CDR3 covers 12 residues. Germline V lookup: CDR1 ENHRY, CDR2 SYGVKD. As regards this clone: A junction boundary mismatches the germline segment, possibly from a read error.

This TCR was sampled from a male donor in good health and CMV-seronegative. The sequencing input was PBMCs. The J gene is TRBJ1-2, the V gene TRBV10-3; no clear D. The CDR3 sequence is CAISPGRYDYTF. The CDR3 DNA reads as TGTGCCATCTCCCCTGGGAGGTATGACTACACCTTC.